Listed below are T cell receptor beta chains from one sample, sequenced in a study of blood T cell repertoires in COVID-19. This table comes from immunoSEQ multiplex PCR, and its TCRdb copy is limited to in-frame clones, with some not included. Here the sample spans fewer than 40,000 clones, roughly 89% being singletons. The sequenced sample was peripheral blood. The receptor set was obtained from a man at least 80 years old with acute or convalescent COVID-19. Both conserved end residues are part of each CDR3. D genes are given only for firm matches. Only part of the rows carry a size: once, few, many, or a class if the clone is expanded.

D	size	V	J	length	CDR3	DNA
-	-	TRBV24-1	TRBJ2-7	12	CATSDLGGLQYF	TGTGCCACCAGTGATTTGGGAGGATTGCAGTACTTC
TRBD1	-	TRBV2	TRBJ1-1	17	CASSERPGQALNTEAFF	TGTGCCAGCAGCGAGAGACCGGGACAGGCACTGAACACTGAAGCTTTCTTT
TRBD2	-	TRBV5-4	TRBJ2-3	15	CASSLEAGVTDTQYF	TGTGCCAGCAGCTTGGAGGCGGGAGTAACAGATACGCAGTATTTT
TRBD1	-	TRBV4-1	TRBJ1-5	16	CASSRGTGDSNQPQHF	TGCGCCAGCAGCCGAGGGACAGGAGATAGCAATCAGCCCCAGCATTTT
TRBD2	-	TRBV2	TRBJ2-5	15	CASTGTRGVSETQYF	TGTGCCAGCACCGGGACTCGGGGGGTTTCAGAGACCCAGTACTTC
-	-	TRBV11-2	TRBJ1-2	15	CASSLGRSFDYGYTF	TGTGCCAGCAGCTTAGGGAGGAGTTTCGACTATGGCTACACCTTC
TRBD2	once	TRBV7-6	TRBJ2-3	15	CASSLGLAGSDTQYF	TGTGCCAGCAGCTTGGGACTAGCGGGGTCAGATACGCAGTATTTT
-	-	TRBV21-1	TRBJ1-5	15	CASSPCDGGDQPQHF	TGTGCCAGCAGCCCATGTGATGGAGGAGATCAGCCCCAGCATTTT
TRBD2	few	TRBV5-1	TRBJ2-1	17	CASSWTGTSVMYNEQFF	TGCGCCAGCAGCTGGACCGGGACTAGCGTTATGTACAATGAGCAGTTCTTC
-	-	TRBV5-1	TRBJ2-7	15	CASSLGAGNSYEQYF	TGCGCCAGCAGCTTGGGGGCAGGTAACTCCTACGAGCAGTACTTC
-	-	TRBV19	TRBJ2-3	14	CASSIAVLTDTQYF	TGTGCCAGTAGTATAGCGGTTCTAACAGATACGCAGTATTTT
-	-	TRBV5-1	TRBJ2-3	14	CASSLGSFPDTQYF	TGCGCCAGCAGCTTGGGTTCCTTCCCAGATACGCAGTATTTT
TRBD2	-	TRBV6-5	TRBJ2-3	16	CASSSPLAGVADTQYF	TGTGCCAGCAGTTCCCCCCTAGCGGGAGTGGCAGATACGCAGTATTTT
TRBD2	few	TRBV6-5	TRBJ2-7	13	CASRPPGLAGEYF	TGTGCCAGCAGACCGCCGGGACTAGCGGGAGAGTACTTC
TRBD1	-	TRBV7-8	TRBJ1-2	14	CASSLGDRGQGYTF	TGTGCCAGCAGCTTAGGGGACAGGGGGCAAGGCTACACCTTC
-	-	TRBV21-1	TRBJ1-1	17	CASSLPRGRTGNTEAFF	TGTGCCAGCAGCCTCCCACGGGGGCGGACAGGGAACACTGAAGCTTTCTTT
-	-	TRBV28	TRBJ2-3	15	CASSPSGPRTDTQYF	TGTGCCAGCAGTCCGAGCGGACCCCGCACAGATACGCAGTATTTT
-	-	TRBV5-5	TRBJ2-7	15	CASSLVGGPMYEQYF	TGTGCCAGCAGCTTGGTTGGAGGGCCCATGTACGAGCAGTACTTC
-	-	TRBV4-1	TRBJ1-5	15	CASSQEDSSNQPQHF	TGCGCCAGCAGCCAAGAGGACAGTTCCAATCAGCCCCAGCATTTT
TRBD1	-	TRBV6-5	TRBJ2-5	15	CASSPTGTSGETQYF	TGTGCCAGCAGCCCGACAGGGACATCAGGGGAGACCCAGTACTTC
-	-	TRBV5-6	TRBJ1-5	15	CASSRGQRSNQPQHF	TGTGCCAGCAGCCGCGGACAGAGGAGCAATCAGCCCCAGCATTTT
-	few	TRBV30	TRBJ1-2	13	CAWSRGGAFRYTF	TGTGCCTGGAGTCGGGGGGGGGCCTTCCGCTACACCTTC
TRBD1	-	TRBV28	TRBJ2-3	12	CASSTGEDTQYF	TGTGCCAGCAGTACAGGGGAAGATACGCAGTATTTT
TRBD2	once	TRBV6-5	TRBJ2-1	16	CASSYYGPSGSDEQFF	TGTGCCAGCAGTTACTATGGTCCTAGCGGGAGCGATGAGCAGTTCTTC
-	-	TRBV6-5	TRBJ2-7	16	CASSSTRSVPPYEQYF	TGTGCCAGCAGTTCCACGAGGAGCGTACCTCCCTACGAGCAGTACTTC
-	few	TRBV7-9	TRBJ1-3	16	CAILDSFMGSGNTIYF	TGTGCCATCCTGGACAGCTTTATGGGTTCTGGAAACACCATATATTTT
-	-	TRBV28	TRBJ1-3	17	CASSEGRGPLSGNTIYF	TGTGCCAGCAGTGAGGGCAGAGGCCCTCTCTCTGGAAACACCATATATTTT
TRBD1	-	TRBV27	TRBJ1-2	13	CASSQRTGVGYTF	TGTGCCAGCAGCCAAAGGACAGGGGTTGGCTACACCTTC
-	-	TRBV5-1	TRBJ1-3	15	CASSLDLSSGNTIYF	TGCGCCAGCAGCTTGGACCTGAGCTCTGGAAACACCATATATTTT
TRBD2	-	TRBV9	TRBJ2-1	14	CASSRLAGGNEQFF	TGTGCCAGCAGTCGACTAGCGGGAGGCAATGAGCAGTTCTTC
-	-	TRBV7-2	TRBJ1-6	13	CASSSDSDSPLHF	TGTGCCAGCAGCTCCGACAGTGATTCACCCCTCCACTTT
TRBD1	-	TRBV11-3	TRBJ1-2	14	CASSCSRGHDGYTF	TGTGCCAGCAGCTGTTCCAGGGGGCATGATGGCTACACCTTC
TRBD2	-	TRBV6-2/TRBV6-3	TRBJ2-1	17	CASSRTSGSASYNEQFF	TGTGCCAGCAGCCGGACTAGCGGGAGCGCTTCCTACAATGAGCAGTTCTTC
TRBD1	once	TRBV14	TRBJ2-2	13	CASSQTGAGELFF	TGTGCCAGCAGCCAGACAGGGGCCGGGGAGCTGTTTTTT
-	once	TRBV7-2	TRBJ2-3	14	CASSPNTHPDTQYF	TGTGCCAGCAGCCCAAACACCCACCCAGATACGCAGTATTTT
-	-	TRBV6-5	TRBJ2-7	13	CASSYRGLSEQYF	TGTGCCAGCAGTTACAGGGGTTTGAGCGAGCAGTACTTC
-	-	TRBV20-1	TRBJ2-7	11	CSASWANEQYF	TGCAGTGCTAGTTGGGCCAACGAGCAGTACTTC
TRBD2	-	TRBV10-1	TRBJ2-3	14	CASSDSGRRDTQYF	TGCGCCAGCAGTGATAGCGGGAGACGAGATACGCAGTATTTT
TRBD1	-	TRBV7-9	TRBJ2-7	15	CASSSGQGASYEQYF	TGTGCCAGCAGCTCCGGACAGGGGGCCAGCTACGAGCAGTACTTC
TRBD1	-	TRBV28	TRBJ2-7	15	CASSFIRDRDYEQYF	TGTGCCAGCAGTTTCATCCGGGACAGAGACTACGAGCAGTACTTC
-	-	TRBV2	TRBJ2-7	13	CASSERETYEQYF	TGTGCCAGCAGTGAGAGGGAGACCTACGAGCAGTACTTC
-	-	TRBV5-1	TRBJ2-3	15	CASSVGRASTDTQYF	TGCGCCAGCAGCGTCGGGCGGGCCAGCACAGATACGCAGTATTTT
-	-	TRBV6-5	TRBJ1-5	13	CASSPNYDQPQHF	TGTGCCAGCAGCCCCAACTATGATCAGCCCCAGCATTTT
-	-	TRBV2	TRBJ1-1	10	CASRFNEAFF	TGTGCCAGCAGATTTAATGAAGCTTTCTTT
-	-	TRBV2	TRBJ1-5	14	CASKGTSSNQPQHF	TGTGCCAGCAAAGGGACAAGTAGCAATCAGCCCCAGCATTTT
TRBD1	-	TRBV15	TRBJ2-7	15	CATSSAGQGFYEQYF	TGTGCCACCAGCAGTGCGGGACAGGGGTTTTACGAGCAGTACTTC
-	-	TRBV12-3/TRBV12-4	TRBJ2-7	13	CASRVGGSYEQYF	TGTGCCAGCAGGGTAGGGGGCTCCTACGAGCAGTACTTC
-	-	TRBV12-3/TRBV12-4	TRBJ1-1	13	CASSFDRNTEAFF	TGTGCCAGCAGTTTCGACAGGAACACTGAAGCTTTCTTT
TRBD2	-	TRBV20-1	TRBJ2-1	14	CSASRGLGPNEQFF	TGCAGTGCTAGTCGGGGACTAGGCCCTAATGAGCAGTTCTTC
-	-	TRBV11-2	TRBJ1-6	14	CASSSTGGNSPLHF	TGTGCCAGCAGCTCCACGGGGGGAAATTCACCCCTCCACTTT
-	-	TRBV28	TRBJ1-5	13	CASWRTVGQPQHF	TGTGCCAGCTGGAGGACAGTCGGGCAGCCCCAGCATTTT
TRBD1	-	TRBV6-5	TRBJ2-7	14	CASSMTGVGYEQYF	TGTGCCAGCAGTATGACAGGGGTCGGCTACGAGCAGTACTTC
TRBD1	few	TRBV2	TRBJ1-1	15	CASRFRQGENTEAFF	TGTGCCAGCAGGTTTCGACAGGGGGAGAACACTGAAGCTTTCTTT
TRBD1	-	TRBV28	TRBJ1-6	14	CASILGQQNSPLHF	TGTGCCAGCATCCTGGGACAGCAAAATTCACCCCTCCACTTT
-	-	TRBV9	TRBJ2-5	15	CASSAPGELQETQYF	TGTGCCAGCAGCGCGCCCGGGGAGCTACAAGAGACCCAGTACTTC
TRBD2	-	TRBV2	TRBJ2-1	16	CASRRARAGAYNEQFF	TGTGCCAGCCGGAGGGCCCGGGCGGGAGCCTACAATGAGCAGTTCTTC
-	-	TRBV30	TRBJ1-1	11	CAWASNTEAFF	TGTGCCTGGGCTTCGAACACTGAAGCTTTCTTT